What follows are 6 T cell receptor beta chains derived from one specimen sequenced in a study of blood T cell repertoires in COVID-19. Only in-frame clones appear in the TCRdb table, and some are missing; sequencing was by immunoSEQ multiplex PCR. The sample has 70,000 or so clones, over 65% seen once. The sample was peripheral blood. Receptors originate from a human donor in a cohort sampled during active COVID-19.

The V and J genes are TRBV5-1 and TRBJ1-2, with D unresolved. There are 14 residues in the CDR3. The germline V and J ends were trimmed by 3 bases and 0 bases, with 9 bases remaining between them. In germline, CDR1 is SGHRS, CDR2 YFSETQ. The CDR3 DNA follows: TGCGCCAGCAGCTCCGCTGTAGCTAACTATGGCTACACCTTC. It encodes CASSSAVANYGYTF.

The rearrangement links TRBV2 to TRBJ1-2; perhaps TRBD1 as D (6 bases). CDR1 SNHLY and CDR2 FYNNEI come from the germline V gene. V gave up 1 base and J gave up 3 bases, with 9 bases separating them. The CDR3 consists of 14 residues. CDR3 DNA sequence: TGTGCCAGCAGTGAAGAGGGGGTAGACTATGGCTACACCTTC. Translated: CASSEEGVDYGYTF.

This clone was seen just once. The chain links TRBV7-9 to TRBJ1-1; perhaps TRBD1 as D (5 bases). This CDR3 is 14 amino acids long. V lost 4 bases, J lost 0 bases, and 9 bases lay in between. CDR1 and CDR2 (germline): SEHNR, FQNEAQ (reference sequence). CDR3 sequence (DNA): TGTGCCAGCAGCTGGGGGGGAATGAACACTGAAGCTTTCTTT. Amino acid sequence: CASSWGGMNTEAFF. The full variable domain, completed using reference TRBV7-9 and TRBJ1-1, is DTGVSQNPRHKITKRGQNVTFRCDPISEHNRLYWYRQTLGQGPEFLTYFQNEAQLEKSRLLSDRFSAERPKGSFSTLEIQRTEQGDSAMYLCASSWGGMNTEAFFGQGTRLTVV.

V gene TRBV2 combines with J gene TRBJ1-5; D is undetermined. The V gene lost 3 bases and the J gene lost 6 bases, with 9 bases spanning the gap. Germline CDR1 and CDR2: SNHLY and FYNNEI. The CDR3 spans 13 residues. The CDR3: CASSDVPGQPQHF. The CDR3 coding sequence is TGTGCCAGCAGTGATGTTCCAGGTCAGCCCCAGCATTTT.

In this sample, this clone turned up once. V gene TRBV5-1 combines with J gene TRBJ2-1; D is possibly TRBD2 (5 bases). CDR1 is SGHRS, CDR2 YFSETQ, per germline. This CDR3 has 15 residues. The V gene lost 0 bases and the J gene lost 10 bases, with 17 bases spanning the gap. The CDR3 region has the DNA TGCGCCAGCAGCTTGGCTCCCGACTTCACGGGAGAGCAGTTCTTC. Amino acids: CASSLAPDFTGEQFF.

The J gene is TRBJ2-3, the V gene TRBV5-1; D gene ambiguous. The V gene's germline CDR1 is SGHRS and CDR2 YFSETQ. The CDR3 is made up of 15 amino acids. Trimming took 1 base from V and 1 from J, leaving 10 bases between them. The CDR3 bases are TGCGCCAGCAGCTTGACCGACACACGCACAGATACGCAGTATTTT. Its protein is CASSLTDTRTDTQYF.